Listed below are T cell receptor beta chains from one sample, sequenced in a study of CD8 T cells in ankylosing spondylitis. TCRdb redid the calling of the 5' RACE reads with MiXCR, one entry per CDR3 protein. The data show about 210,000 distinct CDR3 sequences, with approximately 7.3% seen just once and approximately 15% held by the top ten. Sequencing was performed on blood, either unsorted or a sorted T cell fraction (not recorded which). Receptor source: a male donor with ankylosing spondylitis. CDR3s include the opening cysteine and the closing phenylalanine or tryptophan. The order of the fields is J gene, D gene, clone size, V gene, CDR3 protein, CDR3 DNA. D genes are given only for firm matches. Size tells how often a clone was seen (once, few, many) or the class of an expanded clone, and some rows leave it out.

TRBJ2-5,.,few,TRBV7-9,CASSPTIPPLSETQYF,TGTGCCAGCAGCCCGACGATCCCCCCCTTGTCGGAGACCCAGTACTTC
TRBJ2-1,.,many,TRBV6-2/TRBV6-3,CASSGPAVGVYNEQFF,TGTGCCAGCAGTGGCCCAGCGGTGGGGGTATACAATGAGCAGTTCTTC
TRBJ1-2,.,many,TRBV29-1,CSVEPGHSF,TGCAGCGTTGAACCGGGACACTCTTTC
TRBJ2-5,TRBD1,.,TRBV7-9,CASRQDRDVQETQYF,TGTGCCAGCAGACAAGACAGGGACGTCCAAGAGACCCAGTACTTC
TRBJ2-2,TRBD2,many,TRBV12-3/TRBV12-4,CASSPREWGGTGELFF,TGTGCCAGCAGCCCCAGGGAGTGGGGGGGCACCGGGGAGCTGTTTTTT
TRBJ1-2,.,many,TRBV4-3,CASSQIGGGYYGYTF,TGCGCCAGCAGCCAGATAGGTGGAGGGTACTATGGCTACACCTTC
TRBJ1-2,.,.,TRBV30,CAWSKATNYGYTF,TGTGCCTGGAGTAAAGCGACTAACTATGGCTACACCTTC
TRBJ2-7,.,.,TRBV20-1,CSARDLKKSEQYF,TGCAGTGCTAGAGATCTGAAGAAAAGCGAGCAGTACTTC
TRBJ2-3,.,many,TRBV7-8,CASSLGARTDTQYF,TGTGCCAGCAGCTTGGGAGCACGCACAGATACGCAGTATTTT
TRBJ2-3,.,many,TRBV10-3,CAISVSTDTQYF,TGTGCCATCAGTGTAAGCACAGATACGCAGTATTTT
TRBJ1-6,TRBD1,.,TRBV7-9,CASRSPGQFNSPLHF,TGTGCCAGCAGGTCCCCGGGACAGTTTAATTCACCCCTCCACTTT